This T cell receptor (beta chain) came from a study of T cell repertoires in cytomegalovirus infection. Study as a whole: Indicated by public TCR beta signatures were CMV infection and matching HLA type.

Overall study results and limits: Within the response measured ex vivo, HLA-C-restricted CMV-specific TCR beta clonotypes were dominant.

Concerning this clonotype: The antigen is not known.

TCRdb reanalysed the reads using MiXCR and keeps one entry per CDR3 protein. Altogether approximately 71,000 distinct CDR3 sequences are present, roughly 22% being singletons, with the ten largest covering roughly two thirds. Germline V gene lookup returns CDR1 MDHEN and CDR2 SYDVKM. CDR3 length equals 14 residues. V was pared by 6 bases and J by 7 bases, with 11 bases of the junction left unmatched. The V and J genes are TRBV28 and TRBJ1-2; TRBD1 matches 7 bases. The source of this sequence is a human donor in good health (CMV status not recorded). Some clones in this sample may be carry-over from other donors' samples. Sample: CD8+ T cells from cultured PBMCs, taken from culture after CMV antigen stimulation. This chain's CDR3 is CASSLWGQNSGYTF. The CDR3, as DNA: TGTGCCAGCAGCCTATGGGGACAGAATAGTGGCTACACCTTC.